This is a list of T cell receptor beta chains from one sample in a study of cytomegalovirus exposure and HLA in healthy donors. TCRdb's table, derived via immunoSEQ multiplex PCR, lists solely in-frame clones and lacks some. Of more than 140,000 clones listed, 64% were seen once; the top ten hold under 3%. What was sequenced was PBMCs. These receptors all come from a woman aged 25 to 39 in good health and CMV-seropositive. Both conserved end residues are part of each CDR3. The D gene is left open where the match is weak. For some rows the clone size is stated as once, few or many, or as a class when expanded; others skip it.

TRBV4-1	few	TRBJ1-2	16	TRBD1	TGCGCCAGCAGGGGGGAAGGACAGGGCCTTAACTATGGCTACACCTTC	CASRGEGQGLNYGYTF
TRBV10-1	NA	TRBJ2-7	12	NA	TGCGCCAGCAGTAGGACTTTGCGCGAGCAGTACTTC	CASSRTLREQYF
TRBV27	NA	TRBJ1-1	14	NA	TGTGCCAGCAGTTTAACAGGGAGGGTTCCTAAAGCTTTCTTT	CASSLTGRVPKAFF
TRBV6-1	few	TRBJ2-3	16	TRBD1	TGTGCCAGCAGTGCCGAGACAGGGGAAGGCACAGATACGCAGTATTTT	CASSAETGEGTDTQYF
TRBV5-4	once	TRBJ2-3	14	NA	TGTGCCAGCAGGATGGGGCAGCTCACAGATACGCAGTATTTT	CASRMGQLTDTQYF
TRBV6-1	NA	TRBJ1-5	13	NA	TGTGCCAGCAGTATGCAGAGCAATCAGCCCCAGCATTTT	CASSMQSNQPQHF
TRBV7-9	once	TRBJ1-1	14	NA	TGTGCCAGCAGCTTAGGATTTGCGGTGGCTGAAGCTTTCTTT	CASSLGFAVAEAFF
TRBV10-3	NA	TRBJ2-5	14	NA	TGTGCCATCAGTGAGTCGCAGGGCGGAGAGACCCAGTACTTC	CAISESQGGETQYF
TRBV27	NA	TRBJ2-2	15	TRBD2	TGTGCCAGCGGGCTAGCGGGGGCCAACACCGGGGAGCTGTTTTTT	CASGLAGANTGELFF
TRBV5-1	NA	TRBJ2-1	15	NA	TGCGCCAGCAGCTTGGAGAGTCGGGACTACAATGAGCAGTTCTTC	CASSLESRDYNEQFF
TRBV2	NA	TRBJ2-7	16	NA	TGTGCCTACCGTGGGGCGGCAGGGCGTAGCTCCTACGAGCAGTACTTC	CAYRGAAGRSSYEQYF
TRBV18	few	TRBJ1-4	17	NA	TGTGCCAGCTCACCTGAAGGGGTACTTGCAACTAATGAAAAACTGTTTTTT	CASSPEGVLATNEKLFF
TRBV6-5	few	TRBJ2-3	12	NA	TGTGCCAGCAGTCATCCTAGCGCGGCGCAGTATTTT	CASSHPSAAQYF
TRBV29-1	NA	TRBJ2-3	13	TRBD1	TGCAGCATAAGACAGGGGGGCACAGATACGCAGTATTTT	CSIRQGGTDTQYF
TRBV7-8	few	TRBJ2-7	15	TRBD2	TGTGCCAGCAGCCCGGGGTGGACTAGCTCCTACGAGCAGTACTTC	CASSPGWTSSYEQYF
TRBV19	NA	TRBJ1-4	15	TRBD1	TGTGCCAGTAGTATCATTGGGACAGGTCAAGAAAAACTGTTTTTT	CASSIIGTGQEKLFF
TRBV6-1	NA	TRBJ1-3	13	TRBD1	TGTGCCAGCGGGCAAATCGACAGGGGCCCTATACTCTTT	CASGQIDRGPILF
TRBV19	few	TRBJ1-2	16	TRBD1	TGTGCCAGCCGGAGGGGGACAGGGACCCCCGGGGGTGGCTACACCTTC	CASRRGTGTPGGGYTF
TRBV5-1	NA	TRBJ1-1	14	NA	TGCGCCAGCAGCTTGGACGGTTTGAACACTGAAGCTTTCTTT	CASSLDGLNTEAFF
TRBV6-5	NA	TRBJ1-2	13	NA	TGTGCCAGCAGTCCTGACAGATCCTATGGCTACACCTTC	CASSPDRSYGYTF
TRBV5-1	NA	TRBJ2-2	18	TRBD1	TGCGCCAGCAGCTCCTCCTACTCCGGGACAGAAAACACCGGGGAGCTGTTTTTT	CASSSSYSGTENTGELFF
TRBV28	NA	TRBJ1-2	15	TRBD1	TGTGCCAGCAGTTTCCAGACAGGGACTTTGTATGGCTACACCTTC	CASSFQTGTLYGYTF
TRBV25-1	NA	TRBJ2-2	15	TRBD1	TGTGCCAGCAGTGCCGGGACAGCGAACACCGGGGAGCTGTTTTTT	CASSAGTANTGELFF
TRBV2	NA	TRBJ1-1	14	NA	TGTGCCAGCAGGCCCCGGGGGGTGGGGACTGAAGCCTTCTTT	CASRPRGVGTEAFF